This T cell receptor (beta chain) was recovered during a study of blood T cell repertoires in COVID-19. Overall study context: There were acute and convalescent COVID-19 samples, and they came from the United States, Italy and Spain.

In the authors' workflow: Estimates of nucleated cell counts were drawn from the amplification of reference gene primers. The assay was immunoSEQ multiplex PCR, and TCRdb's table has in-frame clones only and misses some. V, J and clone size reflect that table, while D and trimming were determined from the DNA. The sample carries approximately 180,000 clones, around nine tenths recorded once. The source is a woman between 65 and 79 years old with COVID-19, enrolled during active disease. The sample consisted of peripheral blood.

The CDR3 protein is CASSRRQENYGYTF. In DNA form, the CDR3 reads TGTGCCAGTAGTCGTCGACAGGAGAACTATGGCTACACCTTC. V is TRBV19 and J is TRBJ1-2; TRBD1 is a possible D gene (6 bases). Trimming removed 5 bases at V and 2 bases at J, with 12 bases between. CDR1 and CDR2 from the germline V gene are LNHDA and SQIVND (reference sequence). The CDR3 is 14 amino acids.